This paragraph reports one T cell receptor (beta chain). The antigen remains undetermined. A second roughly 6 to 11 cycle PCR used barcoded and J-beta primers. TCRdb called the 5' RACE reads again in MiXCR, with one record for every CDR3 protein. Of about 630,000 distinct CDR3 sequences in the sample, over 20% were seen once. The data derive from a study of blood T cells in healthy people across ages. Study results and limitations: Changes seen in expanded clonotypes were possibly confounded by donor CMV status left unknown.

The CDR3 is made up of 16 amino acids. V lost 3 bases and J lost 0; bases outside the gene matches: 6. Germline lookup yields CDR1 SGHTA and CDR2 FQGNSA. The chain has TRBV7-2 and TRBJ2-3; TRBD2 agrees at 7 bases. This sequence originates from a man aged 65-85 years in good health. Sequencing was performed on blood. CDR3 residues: CASSFYAGVSTDTQYF. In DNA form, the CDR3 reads TGTGCCAGCAGCTTCTACGCGGGAGTGAGCACAGATACGCAGTATTTT.